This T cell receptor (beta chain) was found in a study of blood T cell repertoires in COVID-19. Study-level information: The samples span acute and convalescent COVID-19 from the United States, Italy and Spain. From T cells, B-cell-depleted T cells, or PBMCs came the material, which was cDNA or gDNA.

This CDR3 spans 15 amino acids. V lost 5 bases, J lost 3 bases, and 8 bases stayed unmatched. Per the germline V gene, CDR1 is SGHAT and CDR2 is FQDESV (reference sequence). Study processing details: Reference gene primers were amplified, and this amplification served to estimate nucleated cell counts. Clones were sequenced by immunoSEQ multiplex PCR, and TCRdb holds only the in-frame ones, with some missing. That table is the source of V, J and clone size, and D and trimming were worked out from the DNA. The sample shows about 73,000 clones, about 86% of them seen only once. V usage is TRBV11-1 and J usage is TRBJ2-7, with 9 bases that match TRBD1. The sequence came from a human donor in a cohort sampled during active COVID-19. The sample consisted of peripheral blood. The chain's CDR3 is CASSPPGQGFYEQYF. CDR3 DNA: TGTGCCAGCAGCCCACCGGGACAGGGTTTCTACGAGCAGTACTTC.